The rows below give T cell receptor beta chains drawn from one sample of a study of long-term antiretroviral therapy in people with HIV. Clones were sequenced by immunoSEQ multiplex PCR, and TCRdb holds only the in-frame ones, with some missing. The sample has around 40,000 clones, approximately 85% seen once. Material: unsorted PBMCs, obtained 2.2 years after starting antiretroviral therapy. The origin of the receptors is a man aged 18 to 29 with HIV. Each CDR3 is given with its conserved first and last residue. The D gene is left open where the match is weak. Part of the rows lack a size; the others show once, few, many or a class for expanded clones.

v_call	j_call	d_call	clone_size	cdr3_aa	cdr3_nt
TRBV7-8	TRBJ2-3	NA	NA	CASFLRGGLRVIGADTQYF	TGTGCCAGCTTCCTGAGGGGGGGACTGAGAGTCATTGGGGCAGATACGCAGTATTTT
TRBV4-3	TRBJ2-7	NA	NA	CASSQGLSGPYEQYF	TGCGCCAGCAGCCAAGGTTTGAGCGGCCCCTACGAGCAGTACTTC
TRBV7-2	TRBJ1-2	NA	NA	CASSLGGQPGGYGYTF	TGTGCCAGCAGCCTCGGCGGGCAGCCCGGGGGCTATGGCTACACCTTC
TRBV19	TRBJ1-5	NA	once	CASSKSREQPQHF	TGTGCCAGTAGTAAGAGCAGGGAGCAGCCCCAGCATTTT
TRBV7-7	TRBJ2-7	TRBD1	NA	CASSLLQGTGCFPRSSYEQYF	TGTGCTAGCAGCTTGTTGCAGGGGACAGGGTGCTTCCCCCGTAGCTCCTACGAGCAGTACTTC
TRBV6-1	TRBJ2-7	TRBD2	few	CASSGLADYEQYF	TGTGCCAGCAGTGGGCTAGCGGACTACGAGCAGTACTTC
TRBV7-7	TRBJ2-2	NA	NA	CASSLLTTGELFF	TGTGCTAGCAGCCTCCTTACCACCGGGGAGCTGTTTTTT
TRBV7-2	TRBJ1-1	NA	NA	CASSQYPSRVGTEAFF	TGTGCCAGCAGCCAATACCCTAGCAGGGTGGGAACTGAAGCTTTCTTT
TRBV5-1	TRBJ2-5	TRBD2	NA	CASSLRTSKEETQYF	TGCGCCAGCAGCCTGAGGACTAGCAAGGAAGAGACCCAGTACTTC
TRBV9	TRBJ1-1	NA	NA	CASSVRGDTEAFF	TGTGCCAGCAGCGTCCGGGGGGACACTGAAGCTTTCTTT
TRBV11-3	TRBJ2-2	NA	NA	CASSPTANTGELFF	TGTGCCAGCAGCCCAACGGCGAACACCGGGGAGCTGTTTTTT
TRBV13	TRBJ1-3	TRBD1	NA	CASSVGTGFGNTIYF	TGTGCCAGCAGCGTAGGGACAGGGTTCGGAAACACCATATATTTT
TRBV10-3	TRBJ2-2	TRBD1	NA	CAIGGTGVFGTGELFF	TGTGCCATCGGAGGGACAGGGGTATTCGGCACCGGGGAGCTGTTTTTT
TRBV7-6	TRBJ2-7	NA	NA	CASSLSRQGSSYEQYF	TGTGCCAGCAGCTTATCGAGGCAGGGTTCCTCCTACGAGCAGTACTTC
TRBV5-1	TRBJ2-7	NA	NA	CASRSLRDSSYEQYF	TGCGCCAGCAGGAGTTTAAGAGACAGCTCCTACGAGCAGTACTTC
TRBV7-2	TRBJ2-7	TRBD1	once	CASTQGDLYEQYF	TGTGCCAGCACCCAGGGGGACCTATACGAGCAGTACTTC
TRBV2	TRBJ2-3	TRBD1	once	CASSSPGQGIDTQYF	TGTGCCAGCAGTTCACCGGGACAGGGGATTGATACGCAGTATTTT
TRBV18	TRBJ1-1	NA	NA	CASSPRWGDGNTEAFF	TGTGCCAGCTCACCACGGTGGGGGGATGGGAACACTGAAGCTTTCTTT
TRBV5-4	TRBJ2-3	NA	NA	CASSLPRTDTQYF	TGTGCCAGCAGCTTGCCTCGCACAGATACGCAGTATTTT
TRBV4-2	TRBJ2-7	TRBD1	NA	CASSQGTGTGVNEQYF	TGTGCCAGCAGCCAAGGCACCGGGACAGGTGTAAACGAGCAGTACTTC
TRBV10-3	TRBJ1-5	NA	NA	CAISESSDRQPQHF	TGTGCCATCAGTGAGTCCTCGGATCGTCAGCCCCAGCATTTT
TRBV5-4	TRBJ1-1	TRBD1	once	CASRPGQAPYLTEAFF	TGTGCCAGCAGACCGGGACAGGCGCCGTATCTGACTGAAGCTTTCTTT
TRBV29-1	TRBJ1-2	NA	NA	CSVEDKSKGDTF	TGCAGCGTTGAAGACAAATCTAAGGGGGACACCTTC
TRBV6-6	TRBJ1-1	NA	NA	CASSYGVTEAFF	TGTGCCAGCAGTTACGGGGTCACTGAAGCTTTCTTT
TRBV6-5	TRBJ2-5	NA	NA	CASSYMETQYF	TGTGCCAGCAGTTACATGGAGACCCAGTACTTC
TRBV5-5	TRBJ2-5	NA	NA	CASSLSGETQYF	TGTGCCAGCAGCTTGTCGGGAGAGACCCAGTACTTC
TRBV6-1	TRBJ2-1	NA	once	CASSEWGVYNEQFF	TGTGCCAGCAGTGAATGGGGGGTTTACAATGAGCAGTTCTTC
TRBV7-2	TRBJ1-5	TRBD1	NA	CASSLAGTGRNQPQHF	TGTGCCAGCAGCTTAGCCGGGACAGGCCGAAATCAGCCCCAGCATTTT
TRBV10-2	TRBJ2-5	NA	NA	CASSASRETQYF	TGCGCCAGCAGCGCCTCTCGGGAGACCCAGTACTTC
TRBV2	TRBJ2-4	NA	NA	CASSGTIVAKNIQYF	TGTGCCAGCAGTGGGACAATCGTAGCCAAAAACATTCAGTACTTC
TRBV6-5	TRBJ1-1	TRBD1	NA	CASSPQTGGHTEAFF	TGTGCCAGCAGCCCTCAGACAGGGGGGCACACCGAAGCTTTCTTT
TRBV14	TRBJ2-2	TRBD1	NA	CASSQGLPTGPSGELFF	TGTGCCAGCAGCCAAGGATTACCGACAGGGCCCTCCGGGGAGCTGTTTTTT
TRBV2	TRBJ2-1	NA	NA	CASSPDYNEQFF	TGTGCCAGCAGCCCGGACTACAATGAGCAGTTCTTC
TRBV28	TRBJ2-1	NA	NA	CASSNPGGGEQFF	TGTGCCAGCAGTAACCCGGGAGGGGGCGAGCAGTTCTTC
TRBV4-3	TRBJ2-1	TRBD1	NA	CASSPGTGVYNEQFF	TGCGCCAGCAGCCCCGGGACAGGGGTCTACAATGAGCAGTTCTTC
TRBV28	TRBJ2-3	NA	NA	CASRIGGEQGTQYF	TGTGCCAGCAGGATAGGGGGGGAGCAAGGTACGCAGTATTTT
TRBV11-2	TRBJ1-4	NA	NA	CASSLVGQPNNEKLFF	TGTGCCAGCAGCTTAGTTGGCCAGCCCAATAATGAAAAACTGTTTTTT
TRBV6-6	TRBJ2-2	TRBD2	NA	CASSYRGVYTGELFF	TGTGCCAGCAGTTACCGGGGGGTCTACACCGGGGAGCTGTTTTTT
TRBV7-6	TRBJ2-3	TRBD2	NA	CASSLVVAGGRHTQYF	TGTGCCAGCAGCTTAGTTGTAGCGGGGGGGCGACATACGCAGTATTTT
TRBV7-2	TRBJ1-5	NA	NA	CASSLERGSNQPQHF	TGTGCCAGCAGCTTAGAAAGGGGAAGCAATCAGCCCCAGCATTTT